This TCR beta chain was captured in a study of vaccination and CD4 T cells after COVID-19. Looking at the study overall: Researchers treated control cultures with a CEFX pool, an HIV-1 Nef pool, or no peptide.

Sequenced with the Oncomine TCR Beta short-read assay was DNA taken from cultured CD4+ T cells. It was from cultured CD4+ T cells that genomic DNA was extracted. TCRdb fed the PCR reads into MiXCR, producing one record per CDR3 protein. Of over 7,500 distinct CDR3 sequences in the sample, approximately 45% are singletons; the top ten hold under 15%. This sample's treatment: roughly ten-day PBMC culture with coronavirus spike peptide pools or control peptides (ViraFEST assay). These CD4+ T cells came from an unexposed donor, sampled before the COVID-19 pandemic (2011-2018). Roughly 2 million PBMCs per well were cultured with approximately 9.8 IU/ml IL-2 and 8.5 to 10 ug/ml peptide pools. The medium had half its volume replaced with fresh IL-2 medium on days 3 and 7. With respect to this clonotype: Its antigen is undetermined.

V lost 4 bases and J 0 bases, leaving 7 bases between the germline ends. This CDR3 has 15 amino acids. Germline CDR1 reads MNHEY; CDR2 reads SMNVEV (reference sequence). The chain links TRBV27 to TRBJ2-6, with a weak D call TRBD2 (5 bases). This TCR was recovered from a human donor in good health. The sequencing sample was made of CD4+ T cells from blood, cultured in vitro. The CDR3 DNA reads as TGTGCCAGCAGTTCAACTAGCTCTGGGGCCAACGTCCTGACTTTC. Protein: CASSSTSSGANVLTF.